This is a list of T cell receptor beta chains from one sample in a study of cytomegalovirus exposure and HLA in healthy donors. TCRdb's copy holds only in-frame clones and misses some; the assay was immunoSEQ multiplex PCR. The sample gives 150,000 to 200,000 clones, around 80% of which show up once; roughly 1.1% is in the top ten. Specimen: PBMCs. Receptors were obtained from a middle-aged woman in good health and CMV-seronegative. Both conserved end residues are part of each CDR3. A D gene is named only where the DNA matches it firmly. Clone size appears in some rows only: once, few, many, or a class for an expanded clone.

j_gene | abundance | d_gene | v_gene | CDR3nt | CDR3aa
TRBJ2-2 | . | . | TRBV14 | TGTGCCAGCAGCCAAGAGTTAGTTTCGAACACCGGGGAGCTGTTTTTT | CASSQELVSNTGELFF
TRBJ2-7 | . | TRBD1 | TRBV11-2 | TGTGCCAGCAGCCCGGACAGGGACTACGAGCAGTACTTC | CASSPDRDYEQYF
TRBJ1-2 | . | . | TRBV5-1 | TGCGCCAGCAGCCCAGAGACAGGAGCTAACTATGGCTACACCTTC | CASSPETGANYGYTF
TRBJ2-1 | . | TRBD2 | TRBV5-4 | TGTGCCAGCAGCAGGGCTAGCGGGAGGGGGGGCCACAATGAGCAGTTCTTC | CASSRASGRGGHNEQFF
TRBJ2-3 | . | TRBD1 | TRBV7-7 | TGTGCCAGCAGCTTAGGGGGGACAGGGGCGACAGATACGCAGTATTTT | CASSLGGTGATDTQYF
TRBJ1-3 | few | . | TRBV29-1 | TGCAGCGTTGTTAGTCTCGGTGACACCATATATTTT | CSVVSLGDTIYF
TRBJ1-2 | few | TRBD1 | TRBV5-4 | TGTGCCAGCAGCTTACAGGGGGATCAAGGCTACACCTTC | CASSLQGDQGYTF
TRBJ1-2 | once | . | TRBV9 | TGTGCCAGCAGCGGCGGGGGTCGGGGTGGCTACACCTTC | CASSGGGRGGYTF
TRBJ2-7 | . | TRBD1 | TRBV30 | TGTGCCTGGAGCCCCCGAGGGGGCCCCTACGAGCAGTACTTC | CAWSPRGGPYEQYF
TRBJ1-4 | . | . | TRBV7-9 | TGTGCCAGCAGCTTAGACACACTCGGCGGACTGTTTTTT | CASSLDTLGGLFF
TRBJ2-1 | . | TRBD1 | TRBV5-4 | TGTGCCAGCAGCTTGGCCCCCGGGACAGGGTACAATGAGCAGTTCTTC | CASSLAPGTGYNEQFF
TRBJ2-7 | . | . | TRBV7-2 | TGTGCCAGCAGCCAGACCGGTAGCTCCTACGAGCAGTACTTC | CASSQTGSSYEQYF
TRBJ2-1 | . | . | TRBV5-6 | TGTGCCAGCAGCTTACAATTGTTAACGGGGAACAATGAGCAGTTCTTC | CASSLQLLTGNNEQFF
TRBJ1-1 | . | . | TRBV19 | TGTGCCAGTAGGTGGGGCAGGGACACTGAAGCTTTCTTT | CASRWGRDTEAFF
TRBJ1-6 | . | . | TRBV5-8 | TGTGCCAGCAGCGCAGGGGCCTATAATTCACCCCTCCACTTT | CASSAGAYNSPLHF
TRBJ1-4 | . | . | TRBV29-1 | TGCAGCGTTGAAAGGGACACTGGGAATGAAAAACTGTTTTTT | CSVERDTGNEKLFF
TRBJ1-5 | . | . | TRBV30 | TGTGCCTGGAGCTTCTTGGGGAGAGGGAATAGCAATCAGCCCCAGCATTTT | CAWSFLGRGNSNQPQHF
TRBJ2-1 | . | . | TRBV30 | TGTGCCTGGAGTCCCCCCAGCGACCATGAGCAGTTCTTC | CAWSPPSDHEQFF
TRBJ1-1 | . | . | TRBV5-1 | TGCGCCAGCAGCTTGGGGGGGGTGATGTCTGAAGCTTTCTTT | CASSLGGVMSEAFF
TRBJ2-7 | . | TRBD2 | TRBV11-1 | TGTGCCAGCAGAGTAGCGGGTAGCTCCTACGAGCAGTACTTC | CASRVAGSSYEQYF
TRBJ1-1 | few | . | TRBV30 | TGTGCCTGGAGTACGGGACTTTTAGACACTGAAGCTTTCTTT | CAWSTGLLDTEAFF
TRBJ2-1 | . | TRBD2 | TRBV9 | TGTGCCAGCAGCGTTCGGAGCGGGAGGATGAATGAGCAGTTCTTC | CASSVRSGRMNEQFF
TRBJ1-5 | once | . | TRBV29-1 | TGCAGCGTTGGCACAGGTTCCAATCAGCCCCAGCATTTT | CSVGTGSNQPQHF
TRBJ1-1 | few | . | TRBV5-6 | TGTGCCAGCAGCCCGACGGCACAGACCACTGAAGCTTTCTTT | CASSPTAQTTEAFF
TRBJ1-2 | . | TRBD1 | TRBV6-6 | TGTGCCAGCACCGGGACAGCTAACTATGGCTACACCTTC | CASTGTANYGYTF
TRBJ2-3 | . | TRBD2 | TRBV7-9 | TGTGCCAGCAGCCCCCAACTAGCGGGCGGGAATACGCAGTATTTT | CASSPQLAGGNTQYF
TRBJ2-1 | . | TRBD2 | TRBV5-5 | TGTGCCAGCAGCCGTCTAGCGGGAGGGTTAACCAATGAGCAGTTCTTC | CASSRLAGGLTNEQFF
TRBJ2-2 | . | TRBD1 | TRBV5-6 | TGTGCCAGCACCCCCTTGGACAGGGAGGTCGGGGAGCTGTTTTTT | CASTPLDREVGELFF
TRBJ2-2 | . | . | TRBV18 | TGTGCCAGCTCACCGGGGGGATTGACGCCGGAGCTGTTTTTT | CASSPGGLTPELFF
TRBJ2-1 | . | . | TRBV29-1 | TGCAGCGTTGGAGACGGGGGAGGTGAGCAGTTCTTC | CSVGDGGGEQFF